This T cell receptor beta chain originates from a study of T cell changes during pregnancy in multiple sclerosis. The assay was immunoSEQ multiplex PCR, and TCRdb's table has in-frame clones only and misses some. The table shows under 95,000 clones, with 94% occurring only once. V lost 5 bases to trimming and J lost 4 bases, with 14 bases between them. The germline gives CDR1 MNHEY, CDR2 SMNVEV (reference sequence). The CDR3 runs 14 residues. Sequencing was performed on peripheral blood, taken in the second trimester of pregnancy. The chain carries TRBV27 and TRBJ2-5, with D possibly being TRBD1 (6 bases). This TCR was sampled from a female donor in good health, enrolled as a control in a pregnancy study. The CDR3 loop reads CASSLNRVGETQYF. CDR3 sequence (DNA): TGTGCCAGCAGTCTCAACAGGGTGGGAGAGACCCAGTACTTC.